This T cell receptor (beta chain) was captured in a study of T cells in Graves' hyperthyroidism and ophthalmopathy. Whole-study results and caveats: Most thyroid clonotypes that were expanded above 0.001 also turned up in blood.

V lost 7 bases to trimming and J lost 2 bases, with 13 bases between them. The germline V gene has CDR1 SGHAT and CDR2 FQNNGV. The CDR3 has 14 amino acids. Patients aged 18 to 65 had newly diagnosed hyperthyroidism lasting under 2 months. Patients with uncontrolled infections, other autoimmune diseases, pregnancy or lactation were excluded. The PBMCs had their origin in 7.5 to 10 ml of fresh peripheral blood. This clonotype was recorded many times. As yet, its antigen is unknown. RNA transcripts provided the source from which TCR beta CDR3 regions were amplified. A first-round RT-PCR of the TCR CDR3 used the HTBI primer set. In TCRdb, the multiplex PCR reads were re-called with MiXCR into one record per CDR3 protein. The data show approximately 560,000 distinct CDR3 sequences, approximately 14% seen once.

The chain carries TRBV11-2 and TRBJ2-3, with D maybe TRBD2 (5 bases). Sequences were obtained from blood. The clonotype comes from a woman in her thirties with Graves' hyperthyroidism. This CDR3 is CASTGGSYTDTQYF. The CDR3 bases are TGTGCCAGCACCGGAGGCTCTTACACAGATACGCAGTATTTT. Supplemented by reference TRBV11-2 and TRBJ2-3, the full variable domain reads EAGVAQSPRYKIIEKRQSVAFWCNPISGHATLYWYQQILGQGPKLLIQFQNNGVVDDSQLPKDRFSAERLKGVDSTLKIQPAKLEDSAVYLCASTGGSYTDTQYFGPGTRLTVL.